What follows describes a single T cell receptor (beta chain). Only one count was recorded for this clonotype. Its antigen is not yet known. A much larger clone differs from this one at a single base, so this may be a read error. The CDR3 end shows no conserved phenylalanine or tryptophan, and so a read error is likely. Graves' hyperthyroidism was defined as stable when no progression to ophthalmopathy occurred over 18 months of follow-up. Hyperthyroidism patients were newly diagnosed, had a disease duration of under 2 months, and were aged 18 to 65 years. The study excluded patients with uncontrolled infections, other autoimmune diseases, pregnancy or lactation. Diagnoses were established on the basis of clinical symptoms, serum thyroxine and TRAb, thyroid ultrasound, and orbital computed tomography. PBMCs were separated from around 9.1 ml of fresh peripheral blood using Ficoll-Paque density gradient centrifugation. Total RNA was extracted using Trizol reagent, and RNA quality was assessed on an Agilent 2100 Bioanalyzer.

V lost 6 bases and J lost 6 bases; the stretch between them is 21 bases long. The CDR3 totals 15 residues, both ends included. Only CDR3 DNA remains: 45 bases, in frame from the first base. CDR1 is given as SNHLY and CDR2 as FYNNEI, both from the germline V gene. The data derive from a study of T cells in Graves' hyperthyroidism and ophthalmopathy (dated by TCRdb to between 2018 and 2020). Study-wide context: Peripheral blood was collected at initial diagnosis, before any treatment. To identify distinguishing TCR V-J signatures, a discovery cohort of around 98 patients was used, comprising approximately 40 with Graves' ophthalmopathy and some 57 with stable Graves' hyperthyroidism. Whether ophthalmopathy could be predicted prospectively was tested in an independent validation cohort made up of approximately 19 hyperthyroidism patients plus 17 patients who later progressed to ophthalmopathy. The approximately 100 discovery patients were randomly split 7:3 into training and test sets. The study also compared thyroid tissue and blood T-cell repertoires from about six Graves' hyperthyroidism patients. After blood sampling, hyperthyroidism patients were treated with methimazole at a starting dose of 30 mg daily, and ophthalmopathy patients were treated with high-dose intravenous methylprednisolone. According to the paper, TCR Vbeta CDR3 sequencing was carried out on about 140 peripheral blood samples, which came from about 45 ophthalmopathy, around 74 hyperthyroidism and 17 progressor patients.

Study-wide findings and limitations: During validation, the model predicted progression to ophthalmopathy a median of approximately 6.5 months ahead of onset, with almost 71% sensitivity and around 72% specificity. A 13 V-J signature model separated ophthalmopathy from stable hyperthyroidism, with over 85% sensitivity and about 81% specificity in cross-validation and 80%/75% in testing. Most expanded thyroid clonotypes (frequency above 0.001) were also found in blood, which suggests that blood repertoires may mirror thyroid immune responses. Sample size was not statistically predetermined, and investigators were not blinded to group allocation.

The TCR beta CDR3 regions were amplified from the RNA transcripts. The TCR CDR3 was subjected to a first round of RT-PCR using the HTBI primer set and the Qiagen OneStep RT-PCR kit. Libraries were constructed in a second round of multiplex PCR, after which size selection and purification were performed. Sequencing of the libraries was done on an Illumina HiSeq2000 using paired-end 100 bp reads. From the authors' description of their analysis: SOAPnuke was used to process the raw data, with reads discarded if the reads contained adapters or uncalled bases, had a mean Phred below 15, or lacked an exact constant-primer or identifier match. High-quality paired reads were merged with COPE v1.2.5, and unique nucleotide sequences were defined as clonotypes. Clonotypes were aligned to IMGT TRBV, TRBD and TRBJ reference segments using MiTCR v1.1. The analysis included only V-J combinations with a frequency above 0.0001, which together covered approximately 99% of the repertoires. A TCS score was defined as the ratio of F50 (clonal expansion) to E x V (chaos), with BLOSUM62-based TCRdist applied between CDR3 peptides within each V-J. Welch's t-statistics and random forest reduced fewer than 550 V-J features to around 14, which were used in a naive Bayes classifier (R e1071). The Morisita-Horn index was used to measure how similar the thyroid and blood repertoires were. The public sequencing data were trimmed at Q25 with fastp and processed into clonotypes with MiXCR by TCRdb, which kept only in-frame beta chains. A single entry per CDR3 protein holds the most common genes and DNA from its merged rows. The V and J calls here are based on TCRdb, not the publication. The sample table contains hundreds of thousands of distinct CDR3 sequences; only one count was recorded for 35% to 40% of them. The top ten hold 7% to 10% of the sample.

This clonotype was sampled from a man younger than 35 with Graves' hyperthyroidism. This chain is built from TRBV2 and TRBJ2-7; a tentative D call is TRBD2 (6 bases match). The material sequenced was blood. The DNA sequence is TGTGCCAGCAGCGCCGGACTACCCGCTCCAGCCGAGCAGTACTCC. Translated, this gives CASSAGLPAPAEQYS.